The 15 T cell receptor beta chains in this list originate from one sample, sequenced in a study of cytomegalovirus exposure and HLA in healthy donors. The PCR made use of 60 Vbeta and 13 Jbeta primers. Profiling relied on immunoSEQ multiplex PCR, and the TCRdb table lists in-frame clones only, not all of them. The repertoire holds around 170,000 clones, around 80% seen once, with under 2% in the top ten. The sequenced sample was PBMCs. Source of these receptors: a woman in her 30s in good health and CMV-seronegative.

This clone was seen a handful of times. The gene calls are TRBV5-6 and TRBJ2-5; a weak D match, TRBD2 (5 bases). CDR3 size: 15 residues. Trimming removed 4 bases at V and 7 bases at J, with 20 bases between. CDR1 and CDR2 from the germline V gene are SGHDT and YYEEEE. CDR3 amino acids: CASSRILDGIGTQYF. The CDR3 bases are TGTGCCAGCAGCCGCATACTAGACGGGATTGGGACCCAGTACTTC. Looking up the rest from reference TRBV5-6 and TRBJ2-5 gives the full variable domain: DAGVTQSPTHLIKTRGQQVTLRCSPKSGHDTVSWYQQALGQGPQFIFQYYEEEERQRGNFPDRFSGHQFPNYSSELNVNALLLGDSALYLCASSRILDGIGTQYFGPGTRLLVL.

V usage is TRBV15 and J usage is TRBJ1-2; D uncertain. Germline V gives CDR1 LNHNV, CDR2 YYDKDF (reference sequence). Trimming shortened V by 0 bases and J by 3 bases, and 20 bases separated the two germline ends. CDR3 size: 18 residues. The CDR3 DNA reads TGTGCCACCAGCAGAGATAAGGGCTACTATGAGGGCCACTATGGCTACACCTTC. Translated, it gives CATSRDKGYYEGHYGYTF. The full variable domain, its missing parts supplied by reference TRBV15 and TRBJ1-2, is DAMVIQNPRYQVTQFGKPVTLSCSQTLNHNVMYWYQQKSSQAPKLLFHYYDKDFNNEADTPDNFQSRRPNTSFCFLDIRSPGLGDTAMYLCATSRDKGYYEGHYGYTFGSGTRLTVV.

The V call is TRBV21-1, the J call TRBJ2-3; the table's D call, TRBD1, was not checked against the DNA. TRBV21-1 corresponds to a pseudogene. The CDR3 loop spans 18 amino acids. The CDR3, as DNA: TGTGCCAGCAGCACGACGCCCGGGCCCAGGGTGGGTACAGATACGCAGTATTTT. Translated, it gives CASSTTPGPRVGTDTQYF.

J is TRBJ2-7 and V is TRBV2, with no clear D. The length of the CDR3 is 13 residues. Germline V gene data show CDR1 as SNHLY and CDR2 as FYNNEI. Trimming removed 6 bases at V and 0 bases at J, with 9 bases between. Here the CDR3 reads CASRPTFSYEQYF. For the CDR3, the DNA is TGTGCCAGCAGACCCACTTTCTCCTACGAGCAGTACTTC.

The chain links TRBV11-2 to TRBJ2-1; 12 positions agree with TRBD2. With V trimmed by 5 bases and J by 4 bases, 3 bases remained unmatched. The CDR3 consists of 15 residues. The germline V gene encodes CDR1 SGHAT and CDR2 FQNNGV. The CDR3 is CASSATSGGYNEQFF. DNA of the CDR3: TGTGCCAGCAGCGCGACTAGCGGGGGTTACAATGAGCAGTTCTTC.

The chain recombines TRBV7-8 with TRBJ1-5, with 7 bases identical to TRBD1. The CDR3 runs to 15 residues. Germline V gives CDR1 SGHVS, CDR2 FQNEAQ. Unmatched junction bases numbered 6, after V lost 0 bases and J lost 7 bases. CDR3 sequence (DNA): TGTGCCAGCAGCTTAGCGAGGGGGCTGGGCCAGCCCCAGCATTTT. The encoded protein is CASSLARGLGQPQHF.

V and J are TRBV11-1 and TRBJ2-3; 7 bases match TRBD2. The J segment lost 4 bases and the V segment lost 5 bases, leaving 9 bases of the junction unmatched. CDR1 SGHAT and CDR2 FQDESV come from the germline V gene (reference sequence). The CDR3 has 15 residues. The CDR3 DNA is TGTGCCAGCAGCCCCTTCCAGCGGGGCGCAGATACGCAGTATTTT. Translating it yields CASSPFQRGADTQYF.

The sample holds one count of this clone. The CDR3 loop is CASSLEPFARETQYF. For the CDR3, the DNA is TGTGCCAGCAGCTTGGAGCCTTTCGCCCGGGAGACCCAGTACTTC. This sequence joins TRBV5-4 and TRBJ2-5; D gene unclear. V was cut by 0 bases and J by 5 bases, with 14 bases left in between. This CDR3 has 15 residues. Germline lookup yields CDR1 SGHNT and CDR2 YYREEE (reference sequence).

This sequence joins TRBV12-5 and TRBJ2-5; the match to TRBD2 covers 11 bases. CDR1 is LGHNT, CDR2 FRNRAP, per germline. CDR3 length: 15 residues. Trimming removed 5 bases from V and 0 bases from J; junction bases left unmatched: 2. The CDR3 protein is CASGLGLADQETQYF. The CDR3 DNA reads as TGTGCTAGTGGTCTGGGACTAGCGGACCAAGAGACCCAGTACTTC.

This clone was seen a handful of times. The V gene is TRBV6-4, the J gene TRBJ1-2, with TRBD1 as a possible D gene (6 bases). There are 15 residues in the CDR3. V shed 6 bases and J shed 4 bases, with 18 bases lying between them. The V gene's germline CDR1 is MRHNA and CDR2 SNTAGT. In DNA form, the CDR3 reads TGTGCCAGCAGGGAAGTAGTCGCACAGGGCTATGGCTACACCTTC. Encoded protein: CASREVVAQGYGYTF.

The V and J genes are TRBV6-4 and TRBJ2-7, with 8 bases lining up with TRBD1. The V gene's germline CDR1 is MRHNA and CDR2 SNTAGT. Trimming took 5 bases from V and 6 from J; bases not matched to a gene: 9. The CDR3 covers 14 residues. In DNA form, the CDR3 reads TGTGCCAGCAGTCCCGATAACACAGGGGGCGAGCAGTACTTC. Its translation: CASSPDNTGGEQYF.

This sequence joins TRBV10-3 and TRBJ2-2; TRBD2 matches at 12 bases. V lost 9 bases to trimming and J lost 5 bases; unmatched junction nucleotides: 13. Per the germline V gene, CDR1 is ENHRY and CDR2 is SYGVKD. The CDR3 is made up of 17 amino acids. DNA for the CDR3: TGTGCCATGGAAGGGGCTAGCGGGGGGGCCGGGACCGGGGAGCTGTTTTTT. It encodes CAMEGASGGAGTGELFF.

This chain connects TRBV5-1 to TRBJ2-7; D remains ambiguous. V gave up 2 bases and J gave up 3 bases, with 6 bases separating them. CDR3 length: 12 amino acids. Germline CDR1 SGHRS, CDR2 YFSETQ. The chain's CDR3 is CASSFTSYEQYF. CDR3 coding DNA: TGCGCCAGCAGCTTTACCAGCTACGAGCAGTACTTC.

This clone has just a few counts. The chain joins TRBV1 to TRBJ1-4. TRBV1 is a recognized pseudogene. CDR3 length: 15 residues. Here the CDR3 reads CTSSQDETADEKLFF. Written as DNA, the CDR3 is TGCACCAGCAGCCAAGACGAAACCGCGGATGAAAAACTGTTTTTT.

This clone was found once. CDR3 sequence: CASRGTDRGSSYEQYF. The CDR3 nucleotides are TGTGCCAGCAGGGGGACGGACAGGGGCAGCTCCTACGAGCAGTACTTC. This chain links TRBV5-6 with TRBJ2-7, with 9 bases matching TRBD1. Germline CDR1 reads SGHDT; CDR2 reads YYEEEE. The CDR3 has 16 amino acids. Trimming removed 5 bases from V and 0 bases from J; junction bases left unmatched: 9.